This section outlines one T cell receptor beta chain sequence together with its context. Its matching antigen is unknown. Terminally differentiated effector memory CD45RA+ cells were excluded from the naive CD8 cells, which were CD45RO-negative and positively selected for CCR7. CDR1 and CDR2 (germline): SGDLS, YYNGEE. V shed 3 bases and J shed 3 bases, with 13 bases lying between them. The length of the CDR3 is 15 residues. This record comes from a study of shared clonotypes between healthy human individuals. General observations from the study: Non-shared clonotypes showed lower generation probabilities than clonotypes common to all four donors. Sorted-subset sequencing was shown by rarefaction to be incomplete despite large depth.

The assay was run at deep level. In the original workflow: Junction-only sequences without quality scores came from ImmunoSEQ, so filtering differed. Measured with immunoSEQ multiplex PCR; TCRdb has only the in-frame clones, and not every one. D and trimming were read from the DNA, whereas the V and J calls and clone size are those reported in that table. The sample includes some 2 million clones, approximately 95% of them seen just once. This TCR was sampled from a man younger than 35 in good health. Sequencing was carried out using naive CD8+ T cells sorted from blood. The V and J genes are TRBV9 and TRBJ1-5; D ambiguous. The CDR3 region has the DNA TGTGCCAGCAGCGCCGCGGGGTCTCCCAATCAGCCCCAGCATTTT. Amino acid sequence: CASSAAGSPNQPQHF.